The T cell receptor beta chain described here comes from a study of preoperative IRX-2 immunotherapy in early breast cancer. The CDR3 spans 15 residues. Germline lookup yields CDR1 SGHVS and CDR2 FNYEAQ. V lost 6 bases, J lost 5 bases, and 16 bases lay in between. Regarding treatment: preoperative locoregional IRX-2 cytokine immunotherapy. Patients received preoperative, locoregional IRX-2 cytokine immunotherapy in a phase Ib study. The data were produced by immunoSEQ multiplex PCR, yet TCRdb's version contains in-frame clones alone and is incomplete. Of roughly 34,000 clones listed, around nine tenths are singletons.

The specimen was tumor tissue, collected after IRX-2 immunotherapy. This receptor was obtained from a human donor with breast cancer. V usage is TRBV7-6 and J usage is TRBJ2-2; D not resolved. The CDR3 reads CASSSSGPMTGELFF. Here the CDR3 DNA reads TGTGCCAGCAGTTCGTCGGGCCCAATGACCGGGGAGCTGTTTTTT.